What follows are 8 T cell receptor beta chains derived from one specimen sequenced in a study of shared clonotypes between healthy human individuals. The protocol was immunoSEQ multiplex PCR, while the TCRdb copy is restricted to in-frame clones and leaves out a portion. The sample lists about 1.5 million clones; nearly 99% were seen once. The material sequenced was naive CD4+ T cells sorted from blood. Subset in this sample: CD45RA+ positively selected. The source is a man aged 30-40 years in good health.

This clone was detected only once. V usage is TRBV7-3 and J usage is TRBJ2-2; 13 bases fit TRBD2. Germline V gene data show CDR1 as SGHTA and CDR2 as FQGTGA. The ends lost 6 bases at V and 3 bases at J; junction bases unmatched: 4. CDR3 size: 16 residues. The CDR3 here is CASSIGLAGDTGELFF. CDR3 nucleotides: TGTGCCAGCAGTATTGGACTAGCGGGAGACACCGGGGAGCTGTTTTTT.

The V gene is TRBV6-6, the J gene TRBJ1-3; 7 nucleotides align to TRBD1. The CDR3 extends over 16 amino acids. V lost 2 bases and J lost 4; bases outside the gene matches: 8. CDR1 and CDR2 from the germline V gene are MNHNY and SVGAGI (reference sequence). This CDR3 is CASSYDSRGSGNTIYF. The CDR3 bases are TGTGCCAGCAGTTACGATAGCAGGGGGAGCGGAAACACCATATATTTT.

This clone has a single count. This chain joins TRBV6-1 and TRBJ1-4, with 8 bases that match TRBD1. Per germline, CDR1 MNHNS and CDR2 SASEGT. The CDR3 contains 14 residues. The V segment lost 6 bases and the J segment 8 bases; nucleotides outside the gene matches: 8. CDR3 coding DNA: TGTGCCAGCAGCTATGGACAGGGTAAAGAAAAACTGTTTTTT. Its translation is CASSYGQGKEKLFF.

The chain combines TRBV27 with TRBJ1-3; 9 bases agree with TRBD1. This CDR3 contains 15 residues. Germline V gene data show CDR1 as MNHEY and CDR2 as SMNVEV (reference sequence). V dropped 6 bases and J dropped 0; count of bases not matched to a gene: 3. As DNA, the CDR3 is TGTGCCAGCAGGACAGGGGGTAACTCTGGAAACACCATATATTTT. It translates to CASRTGGNSGNTIYF.

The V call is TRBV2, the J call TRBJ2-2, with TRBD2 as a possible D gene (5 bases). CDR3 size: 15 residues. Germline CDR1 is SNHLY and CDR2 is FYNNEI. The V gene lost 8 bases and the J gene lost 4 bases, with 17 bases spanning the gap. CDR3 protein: CASVPLTRVTGELFF. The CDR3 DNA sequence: TGTGCCAGCGTCCCCCTCACGAGGGTCACCGGGGAGCTGTTTTTT.

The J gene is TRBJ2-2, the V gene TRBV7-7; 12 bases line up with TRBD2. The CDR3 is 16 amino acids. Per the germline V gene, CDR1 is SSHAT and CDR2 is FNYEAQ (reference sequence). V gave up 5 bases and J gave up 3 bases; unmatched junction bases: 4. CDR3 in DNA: TGTGCCAGCAGCCTCGGGACTAGCGGGCACACCGGGGAGCTGTTTTTT. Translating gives CASSLGTSGHTGELFF.

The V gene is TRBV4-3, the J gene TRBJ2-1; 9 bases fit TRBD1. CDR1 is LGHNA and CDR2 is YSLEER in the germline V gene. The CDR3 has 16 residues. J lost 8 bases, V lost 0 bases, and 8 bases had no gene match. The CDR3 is CASSQDSGTGWDEQFF. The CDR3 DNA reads TGCGCCAGCAGCCAAGACTCCGGGACAGGGTGGGATGAGCAGTTCTTC.

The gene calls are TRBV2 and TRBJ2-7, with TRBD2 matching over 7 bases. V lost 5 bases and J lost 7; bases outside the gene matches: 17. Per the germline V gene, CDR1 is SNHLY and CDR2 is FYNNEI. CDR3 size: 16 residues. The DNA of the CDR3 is TGTGCCAGCAGTCTTCGGGCTAGCGGAATGGTCGGGGAGCAGTACTTC. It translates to CASSLRASGMVGEQYF. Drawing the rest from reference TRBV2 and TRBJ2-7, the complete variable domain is EPEVTQTPSHQVTQMGQEVILRCVPISNHLYFYWYRQILGQKVEFLVSFYNNEISEKSEIFDDQFSVERPDGSNFTLKIRSTKLEDSAMYFCASSLRASGMVGEQYFGPGTRLTVT.